This is a list of T cell receptor beta chains from one sample in a study of T-cell memory formation after mild COVID-19. TCRdb redid the calling of the 5' RACE reads with MiXCR, one entry per CDR3 protein. Of around 320,000 distinct CDR3 sequences listed, over 11% are singletons. Specimen: PBMCs or a T cell subset sorted from them (not recorded which). The origin of the receptors is a man aged 18 to 29 who had mild COVID-19 (a few samples of this study predate the infection). Cell type and time point are not known. CDR3s include the opening cysteine and the closing phenylalanine or tryptophan. A D gene is named only where the DNA matches it firmly. Size values are once, few and many counts, or a class for expanded clones, and some rows have none.

cdr3_nt,cdr3_aa,j_call,clone_size,v_call,d_call
TGTGCCAGCAGCTTAGGTTTCACAGGGGTTCCCGGGGAGCTGTTTTTT,CASSLGFTGVPGELFF,TRBJ2-2,NA,TRBV7-3,TRBD1
TGCGCCAGCAGCCCCGGACCTCCTGCCGGCTATGGCTACACCTTC,CASSPGPPAGYGYTF,TRBJ1-2,few,TRBV4-1,NA
TGTGCCAGCAGCTTGACGGGGGCTGGGGATTCACCCCTCCACTTT,CASSLTGAGDSPLHF,TRBJ1-6,NA,TRBV5-6,NA
TGTGCCAGCAGTTTTCGGGGGGCCGGGGGCTACACCTTC,CASSFRGAGGYTF,TRBJ1-2,few,TRBV12-3/TRBV12-4,NA
TGTGCCAGCAGCTTAAACGGGAACACTGAAGCTTTCTTT,CASSLNGNTEAFF,TRBJ1-1,few,TRBV7-9,NA
TGTGCCAGCATTCTCATATTACGGACCGGGACCAGGGGCTACACCTTC,CASILILRTGTRGYTF,TRBJ1-2,NA,TRBV12-3/TRBV12-4,NA
TGCGCCAGCAGCCGACAGGGGAAGGCCGGGGAGCTGTTTTTT,CASSRQGKAGELFF,TRBJ2-2,NA,TRBV4-1,TRBD1
TGCGCCAGCAGAACAGGGGGCGGCACTGAAGCTTTCTTT,CASRTGGGTEAFF,TRBJ1-1,few,TRBV5-1,TRBD1
TGTGCCAGCAGTTTACAGAGATACTATGGCTACACCTTC,CASSLQRYYGYTF,TRBJ1-2,NA,TRBV12-3/TRBV12-4,NA
TGTGCCAGCAGTTTCCCGACAGGGGCGGATACCGGGGAGCTGTTTTTT,CASSFPTGADTGELFF,TRBJ2-2,few,TRBV27,TRBD1
TGCGCCAGCAGCCAAGGTGGGGGCTTCGGGCAGCCCCAGCATTTT,CASSQGGGFGQPQHF,TRBJ1-5,NA,TRBV4-1,NA
TGCAGTGCTAGAGATGACTCCCCTGGGAGCACCTTC,CSARDDSPGSTF,TRBJ1-2,NA,TRBV20-1,NA
TGTGCCAGCAGCCTGAACAGGGACGGGGAGCTGTTTTTT,CASSLNRDGELFF,TRBJ2-2,few,TRBV3-1,NA